This T cell receptor beta chain originates from a study of monozygotic twins with inflammatory bowel disease. The CDR3 contains 12 residues. For every donor, one blood sample of approximately 2.5 ml was drawn. There were about 3,500 ng of total RNA used for each TCR library. TCRdb derives one entry per CDR3 protein from the 5' RACE reads, leaving out DNA. The sample totals 190,000 or so distinct CDR3 sequences. The gene calls are TRBV21-1 and TRBJ1-1; TCRdb designates TRBD1, a call that cannot be tested without DNA. TRBV21-1 is a known pseudogene. This clonotype originated in a human donor with ulcerative colitis or Crohn's disease, or a healthy co-twin of an affected twin (not recorded which). Sequenced sample: blood. This CDR3 is CGARPASSEAFF.